This T cell receptor beta chain appears in the sequencing data of a study of CD4 T cells in lung cancer (dated by TCRdb to 2018 to 2020). For the wider study: In the study, blood T cells from NSCLC patients were screened for responses to candidate mutation-encoded neoepitopes, and neoantigen-specific CD4+ T-cell clones and TCRs were isolated. Before blood donation, treatments including platinum chemotherapy had been received by the patients, and nivolumab or pembrolizumab had been received by some of the patients. Lung adenocarcinoma or squamous cell carcinoma was present in the resected patients, who were aged 60 to 69 at blood donation and were mostly former smokers. The frequency of neoantigen-specific clonotypes in tumor resections, non-adjacent lung and cultured T-cell products was tracked by TCRB deep sequencing. Tumor and non-adjacent lung tissue came from a few patients undergoing curative-intent resections for stage I-III non-small cell lung cancer.

What the authors observed across the whole study: Some blood-derived responses might reflect in vitro priming of naive T cells or cross-reactivity rather than memory responses to the cancer.

Non-adjacent lung tissue was collected from the same resection as far as possible from the malignant lesion, at least 3 cm away. This clone turned up a few times. Its specific antigen is unknown. Within one base of it there is no much larger clone, and no base qualities were kept. To prepare the library, the immunoSEQ multiplex PCR assay was applied. DNA was isolated with Qiagen DNeasy or QIAamp micro DNA kits and TCRB sequenced with the Adaptive Biotechnology human TCRB sequencing kit. Sequencing of TCRB libraries was performed on an Illumina MiSeq. The source study handled its data this way. TCRB sequence data were analyzed with the kit provider's software, and tumor enrichment of clonotype templates was tested with Fisher's exact test. Held by TCRdb, this immuneACCESS table contains in-frame sequences only and omits some clones. Under half of the omission traces to an unresolved V gene where checked; the cause of the rest is unknown. V and J calls and clone size follow that table, whereas D and trimming were derived from the DNA. The sample yields approximately 10,000 clones; over 50% were counted once. The top ten hold 15% of the sample.

Taken from the germline V gene, the CDR1 and CDR2 loops are WSHSY and SAAADI. The CDR3 contains 13 residues, cysteine and phenylalanine counted. Only the CDR3 part of the read is kept: 39 bases, read in frame from the first base. From V the trimming removes 9 bases and from J it removes 4 bases, while the gene matches leave 3 bases of the junction unaccounted for. Sequenced sample: normal lung tissue taken away from the tumor. The clonotype comes from a man between 60 and 75 years old with non-small cell lung cancer. The sequence links TRBV10-2 to TRBJ2-7; 13 bases in the middle match TRBD2. The sequenced DNA: TGCGCCAGTCGGACTAGCGGGAGTTACGAGCAGTACTTC. The encoded protein is CASRTSGSYEQYF.